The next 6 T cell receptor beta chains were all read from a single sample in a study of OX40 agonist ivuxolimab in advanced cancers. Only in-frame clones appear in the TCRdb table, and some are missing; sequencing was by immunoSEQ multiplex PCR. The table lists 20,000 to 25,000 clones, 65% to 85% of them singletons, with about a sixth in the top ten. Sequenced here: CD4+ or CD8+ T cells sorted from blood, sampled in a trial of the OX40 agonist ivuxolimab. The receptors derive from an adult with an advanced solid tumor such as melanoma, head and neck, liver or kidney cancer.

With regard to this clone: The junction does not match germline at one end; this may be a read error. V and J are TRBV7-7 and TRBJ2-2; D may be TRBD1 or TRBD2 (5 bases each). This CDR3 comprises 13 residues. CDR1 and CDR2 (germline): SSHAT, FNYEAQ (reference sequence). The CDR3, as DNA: TGTGCTAGCAGCTTTGGGGGCACCGGGGAGCTGTTTTTT. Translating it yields CASSFGGTGELFF.

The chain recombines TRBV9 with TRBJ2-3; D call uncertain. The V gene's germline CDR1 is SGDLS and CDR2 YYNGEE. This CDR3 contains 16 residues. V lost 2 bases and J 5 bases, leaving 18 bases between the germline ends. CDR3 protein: CASSVYDPRGGDTQYF. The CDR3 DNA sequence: TGTGCCAGCAGCGTTTATGACCCTCGCGGTGGAGATACGCAGTATTTT.

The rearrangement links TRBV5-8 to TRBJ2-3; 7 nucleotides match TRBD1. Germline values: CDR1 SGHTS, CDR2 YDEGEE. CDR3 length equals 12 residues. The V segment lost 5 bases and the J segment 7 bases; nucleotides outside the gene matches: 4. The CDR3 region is CASRRQGYTQYF. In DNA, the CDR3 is TGTGCCAGCAGGAGACAGGGTTATACGCAGTATTTT.

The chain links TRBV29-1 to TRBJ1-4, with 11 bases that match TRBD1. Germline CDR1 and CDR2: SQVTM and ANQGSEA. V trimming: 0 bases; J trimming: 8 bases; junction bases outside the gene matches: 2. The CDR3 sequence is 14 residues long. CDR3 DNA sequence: TGCAGCGTTGAAGATGGGACAGGGGGAGAAAAACTGTTTTTT. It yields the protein CSVEDGTGGEKLFF.

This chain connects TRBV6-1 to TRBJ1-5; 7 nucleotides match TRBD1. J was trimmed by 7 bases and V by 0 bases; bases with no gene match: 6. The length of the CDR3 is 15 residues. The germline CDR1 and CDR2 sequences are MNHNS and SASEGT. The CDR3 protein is CASSEAGQQNQPQHF. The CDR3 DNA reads TGTGCCAGCAGTGAAGCGGGACAGCAAAACCAGCCCCAGCATTTT.

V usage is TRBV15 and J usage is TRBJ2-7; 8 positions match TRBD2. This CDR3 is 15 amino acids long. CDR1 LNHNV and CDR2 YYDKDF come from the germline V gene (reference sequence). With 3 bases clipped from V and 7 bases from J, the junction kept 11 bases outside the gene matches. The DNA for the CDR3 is TGTGCCACCAGCAGGGGAACTAGCGGCCGTCTGGAGCAGTACTTC. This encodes CATSRGTSGRLEQYF.